Following are 29 T cell receptor beta chains from one sample sequenced in a study of T cells in Graves' hyperthyroidism and ophthalmopathy. Amplification targeted TCR beta CDR3 regions from RNA transcripts. The TCR CDR3 first-round RT-PCR relied on the HTBI primer set. TCRdb analysed the multiplex PCR reads with MiXCR anew, one entry per CDR3 protein. This table holds 500,000 to 650,000 distinct CDR3 sequences, 12% to 15% found once. The material sequenced was blood. Receptors were obtained from a woman between 40 and 50 years old with Graves' hyperthyroidism.

This clonotype was seen many times. The genes are TRBV2 and TRBJ2-6; 7 bases agree with TRBD1. Germline V lookup: CDR1 SNHLY, CDR2 FYNNEI. CDR3 length: 14 residues. Trimming removed 8 bases from V and 2 bases from J; junction bases left unmatched: 3. In DNA, the CDR3 is TGTGCCAGCCATGGACAGGCTGGGGCCAACGTCCTGACTTTC. It specifies CASHGQAGANVLTF.

This clonotype was seen ten or more times. J is TRBJ1-6 and V is TRBV27; D is undetermined. This CDR3 is 19 amino acids long. Germline CDR1 and CDR2: MNHEY and SMNVEV (reference sequence). V was cut by 7 bases and J by 0 bases, with 22 bases left in between. The CDR3: CASTAVRTEWSSYNSPLHF. CDR3 in DNA: TGTGCCAGCACCGCGGTGAGGACCGAATGGAGCTCCTATAATTCACCCCTCCACTTT.

The J gene is TRBJ1-6, the V gene TRBV6-2 or TRBV6-3; D gene ambiguous. The CDR3 is made up of 12 amino acids. The V and J ends lost 7 bases and 12 bases respectively, with 13 bases between them. The germline V gene has CDR1 MNHEY and CDR2 SVGEGT. CDR3 region: CASIDLGQPLHF. DNA for the CDR3: TGTGCCAGCATTGACCTAGGGCAACCCCTCCACTTT.

The table lists this clonotype with many counts. V is TRBV2 and J is TRBJ1-4; TRBD1 matches at 7 bases. V gave up 5 bases and J gave up 3 bases; unmatched junction bases: 6. This CDR3 is 15 amino acids long. Germline CDR1 reads SNHLY; CDR2 reads FYNNEI. The CDR3 here is CASSSPDRPNEKLFF. The CDR3 DNA is TGTGCCAGCAGTTCGCCGGACAGGCCTAATGAAAAACTGTTTTTT.

The rearrangement joins TRBV11-2 to TRBJ2-1, with TRBD1 matching 8 bases. CDR3 size: 16 residues. The junction had 14 bases not matched to a gene; V was cut back by 4 bases and J by 9 bases. Germline values: CDR1 SGHAT, CDR2 FQNNGV. The CDR3 spells CASSSKQGGDFGEQFF. As DNA, the CDR3 is TGTGCCAGCAGCTCCAAACAGGGGGGAGACTTTGGTGAGCAGTTCTTC. The full variable domain, its missing parts supplied by reference TRBV11-2 and TRBJ2-1, is EAGVAQSPRYKIIEKRQSVAFWCNPISGHATLYWYQQILGQGPKLLIQFQNNGVVDDSQLPKDRFSAERLKGVDSTLKIQPAKLEDSAVYLCASSSKQGGDFGEQFFGPGTRLTVL.

This clonotype was observed many times. This rearrangement joins TRBV5-6 to TRBJ2-1; D gene ambiguous. This CDR3 spans 12 amino acids. With 5 bases removed from V and 5 bases from J, the gap between germline ends came to 8 bases. CDR1 and CDR2 (germline): SGHDT, YYEEEE. As DNA, the CDR3 is TGTGCCAGCAGTCTTCCCGACAATGAGCAGTTCTTC. It codes for CASSLPDNEQFF.

This clonotype has a count of ten or more. This sequence joins TRBV20-1 and TRBJ2-5; the D call may be TRBD1 or TRBD2 (5 bases each). The CDR3 is 12 amino acids. Trimming removed 1 base from V and 5 bases from J, with 8 bases in between. Germline assignment: CDR1 DFQATT and CDR2 SNEGSKA (reference sequence). The CDR3 DNA follows: TGCAGTGCTAGAGTGGGACCGGAGACCCAGTACTTC. It specifies CSARVGPETQYF.

The chain recombines TRBV5-1 with TRBJ2-7; 9 bases are shared with TRBD1. This CDR3 has 16 residues. Germline V gene sequence: CDR1 SGHRS, CDR2 YFSETQ. The trim removed 0 bases at V and 4 bases at J, leaving 8 bases unmatched. CDR3 region: CASSLAGGQGVYEQYF. The CDR3 DNA reads as TGCGCCAGCAGCTTGGCGGGGGGACAGGGAGTATACGAGCAGTACTTC. Full variable domain (missing parts from reference TRBV5-1 and TRBJ2-7): KAGVTQTPRYLIKTRGQQVTLSCSPISGHRSVSWYQQTPGQGLQFLFEYFSETQRNKGNFPGRFSGRQFSNSRSEMNVSTLELGDSALYLCASSLAGGQGVYEQYFGPGTRLTVT.

This clonotype was seen once. This chain joins TRBV12-5 and TRBJ2-5, with TRBD2 matching over 8 bases. J was trimmed by 0 bases and V by 0 bases; bases with no gene match: 6. Germline CDR1 and CDR2: LGHNT and FRNRAP. The length of the CDR3 is 17 residues. The CDR3 DNA reads as TGTGCTAGTGGTTTGGTAACTAGCGGAAAGTACCAAGAGACCCAGTACTTC. Translated: CASGLVTSGKYQETQYF.

This chain joins TRBV6-1 and TRBJ1-5; 11 nucleotides agree with TRBD1. Germline trimming cut 5 bases from V and 0 bases from J; bases unmatched to any gene: 6. The CDR3 runs to 17 residues. From germline, CDR1 is MNHNS and CDR2 SASEGT. The chain's CDR3 is CASSPGTGGYSNQPQHF. Written as DNA, the CDR3 is TGTGCCAGCAGTCCCGGGACAGGGGGTTATAGCAATCAGCCCCAGCATTTT.

This clonotype came up many times. The V call is TRBV12-3 or TRBV12-4, the J call TRBJ2-1; the match to TRBD2 covers 11 bases. V gave up 7 bases and J gave up 8 bases; unmatched junction bases: 10. The CDR3 has 15 residues. DNA of the CDR3: TGTGCCAGCACCTGGGGGACTAGCGGTACTTATGAGCAGTTCTTC. Protein sequence: CASTWGTSGTYEQFF.

At least ten counts were recorded for this clonotype. V is TRBV12-3 or TRBV12-4 and J is TRBJ2-5, with TRBD2 as a possible D gene (5 bases). V was cut by 3 bases and J by 7 bases, with 12 bases left in between. This CDR3 contains 13 residues. Written as DNA, the CDR3 is TGTGCCAGCAGTTTTTGGGAGACCCGGACCCAGTACTTC. It translates to CASSFWETRTQYF.

This clonotype has just a few counts. V is TRBV6-1 and J is TRBJ1-6; a possible D gene is TRBD1 (5 bases). CDR3 length: 13 amino acids. The V end was cut by 5 bases, the J end by 7 bases, with 9 bases between. Germline V gives CDR1 MNHNS, CDR2 SASEGT. The CDR3 DNA is TGTGCCAGCAGTCTCCGACAGAATTCACCCCTCCACTTT. It translates to CASSLRQNSPLHF.

This clonotype showed up many times. This chain joins TRBV5-6 and TRBJ1-5; D not certain. Trimming stripped 0 bases from V and 3 bases from J, with 13 bases between. The CDR3 extends over 16 amino acids. CDR1 and CDR2 (germline): SGHDT, YYEEEE. The CDR3 spells CASSLGVGPINQPQHF. The CDR3, as DNA: TGTGCCAGCAGCTTGGGGGTAGGACCGATCAATCAGCCCCAGCATTTT.

The table lists this clonotype with many counts. This chain joins TRBV30 and TRBJ2-1; D not resolved. The CDR3 contains 11 residues. The V end lost 0 bases, the J end lost 10 bases, and 7 bases lay between the germline ends. Germline CDR1 and CDR2: GTSNPN and SVGIG (reference sequence). CDR3 amino acids: CAWSVTPEQFF. The CDR3 nucleotides are TGTGCCTGGAGTGTGACTCCGGAGCAGTTCTTC.

This clonotype was observed at least ten times. The rearrangement links TRBV7-9 to TRBJ1-1, with D perhaps TRBD1 (6 bases). Germline CDR1 SEHNR, CDR2 FQNEAQ (reference sequence). V lost 6 bases, J lost 0 bases, and 14 bases lay in between. The CDR3 runs to 15 residues. The DNA for the CDR3 is TGTGCCAGCAGACCCACTCAGGGGCTGAACACTGAAGCTTTCTTT. Amino acid sequence: CASRPTQGLNTEAFF.

CDR3 DNA sequence: TGTGCCAGCAGCCGAATCATCATGGACGGAGGGGAAAAACTGTTTTTT. Residues: CASSRIIMDGGEKLFF. The chain employs TRBV14 and TRBJ1-4; no clear D gene. CDR3 length: 16 residues. V was cut by 4 bases and J by 8 bases, with 20 bases left in between. The V gene's germline CDR1 is SGHDN and CDR2 FVKESK. The entire variable domain, with the rest obtained from reference TRBV14 and TRBJ1-4, is as follows: EAGVTQFPSHSVIEKGQTVTLRCDPISGHDNLYWYRRVMGKEIKFLLHFVKESKQDESGMPNNRFLAERTGGTYSTLKVQPAELEDSGVYFCASSRIIMDGGEKLFFGSGTQLSVL.

This clonotype was counted many times. The chain employs TRBV12-5 and TRBJ2-7; a possible D gene is TRBD2 (5 bases). V dropped 8 bases and J dropped 2 bases, with 10 bases sitting between them. Germline V lookup: CDR1 LGHNT, CDR2 FRNRAP. This CDR3 has 12 amino acids. In DNA, the CDR3 is TGTGCTAGTCGCGGGCGGGCCTACGAGCAGTACTTC. This codes for CASRGRAYEQYF. The whole variable domain, remainder taken from reference TRBV12-5 and TRBJ2-7, is DARVTQTPRHKVTEMGQEVTMRCQPILGHNTVFWYRQTMMQGLELLAYFRNRAPLDDSGMPKDRFSAEMPDATLATLKIQPSEPRDSAVYFCASRGRAYEQYFGPGTRLTVT.

The V and J genes are TRBV12-3 or TRBV12-4 and TRBJ1-2; D remains ambiguous. Between the trimmed V and J ends, which lost 3 bases and 8 bases, there was a span of 4 bases. This CDR3 has 10 residues. CDR3 region: CASSFRGYTF. CDR3 coding DNA: TGTGCCAGCAGTTTCAGGGGCTACACCTTC.

This clonotype has a count of ten or more. V and J are TRBV5-1 and TRBJ2-2; TRBD1 aligns across 10 bases. Per the germline V gene, CDR1 is SGHRS and CDR2 is YFSETQ. The CDR3 has 15 residues. V was pared by 4 bases and J by 6 bases, with 6 bases of the junction left unmatched. In nucleotides, the CDR3 is TGCGCCAGCAGCCTGGGACAGGGGAGACCCGGGGAGCTGTTTTTT. Translation gives CASSLGQGRPGELFF.

A few counts support this clonotype. This chain uses TRBV19 with TRBJ2-1; possibly TRBD2 for D (6 bases). The ends were cut back, 3 bases at V and 7 bases at J, with 28 bases in the middle. In germline, CDR1 is LNHDA, CDR2 SQIVND (reference sequence). CDR3 length: 19 residues. CDR3 in amino acids: CASSMSAGLDSDLENEQFF. As DNA, the CDR3 is TGTGCCAGTAGTATGTCGGCGGGGCTTGATAGCGACTTGGAGAATGAGCAGTTCTTC.

Many counts were recorded for this clonotype. V and J are TRBV5-4 and TRBJ2-1; 9 bases align to TRBD2. Germline V gives CDR1 SGHNT, CDR2 YYREEE (reference sequence). Trimming cost V 4 bases and J 4 bases; bases outside gene matches: 3. CDR3 length: 14 residues. CDR3 coding DNA: TGTGCCAGCAGCCGACTAGCGGAGTACAATGAGCAGTTCTTC. Its protein is CASSRLAEYNEQFF.

This clonotype was picked up many times. The genes are TRBV20-1 and TRBJ2-4; D is ambiguous. Germline lookup yields CDR1 DFQATT and CDR2 SNEGSKA (reference sequence). The V gene lost 6 bases and the J gene lost 2 bases, with 17 bases spanning the gap. The CDR3 sequence is 15 residues long. The CDR3 nucleotides are TGCAGTGCCAGGACGGCCGTTTTGACCAAAAACATTCAGTACTTC. It codes for CSARTAVLTKNIQYF.

Ten or more counts support this clonotype. DNA of the CDR3: TGTGCCAGCTCACTATCGAGCACAGCAACTAATGAAAAACTGTTTTTT. The encoded protein is CASSLSSTATNEKLFF. The chain is built from TRBV18 and TRBJ1-4; D gene uncertain. CDR3 length equals 16 residues. Per germline, CDR1 KGHSH and CDR2 LQKENI. Trimming left V 4 bases short and J 0 bases short, with 12 bases between. Full variable domain (remainder filled in from reference TRBV18 and TRBJ1-4): NAGVMQNPRHLVRRRGQEARLRCSPMKGHSHVYWYRQLPEEGLKFMVYLQKENIIDESGMPKERFSAEFPKEGPSILRIQQVVRGDSAAYFCASSLSSTATNEKLFFGSGTQLSVL.

This clonotype was picked up a small number of times. The V gene is TRBV7-9, the J gene TRBJ2-7; D is unresolved. Germline CDR1 reads SEHNR; CDR2 reads FQNEAQ (reference sequence). V shed 8 bases and J shed 4 bases, with 15 bases lying between them. The CDR3 loop spans 13 amino acids. This CDR3 reads CASSPERRYEQYF. CDR3 coding DNA: TGTGCCAGCTCTCCTGAGCGCAGGTACGAGCAGTACTTC.

This clonotype was seen repeatedly, ten times or more. This rearrangement joins TRBV20-1 to TRBJ2-1; D unresolved. CDR1 DFQATT and CDR2 SNEGSKA come from the germline V gene (reference sequence). The CDR3 covers 14 residues. V was pared by 2 bases and J by 0 bases, with 8 bases between. This CDR3 is CSARLGSSYNEQFF. The CDR3 DNA reads as TGCAGTGCTAGATTGGGTAGCTCCTACAATGAGCAGTTCTTC.

The rearrangement joins TRBV7-9 to TRBJ2-1; 11 bases fit TRBD2. CDR3 length: 14 amino acids. Trimming at V came to 5 bases and at J to 10 bases, leaving 7 bases not matched to a gene. The germline gives CDR1 SEHNR, CDR2 FQNEAQ (reference sequence). The CDR3 DNA follows: TGTGCCAGCAGCGGTAGCGGGAGGGGGGACGAGCAGTTCTTC. Protein product: CASSGSGRGDEQFF. The full variable domain, its missing parts supplied by reference TRBV7-9 and TRBJ2-1, is DTGVSQNPRHKITKRGQNVTFRCDPISEHNRLYWYRQTLGQGPEFLTYFQNEAQLEKSRLLSDRFSAERPKGSFSTLEIQRTEQGDSAMYLCASSGSGRGDEQFFGPGTRLTVL.

This clonotype was counted only a few times. The V and J genes are TRBV5-8 and TRBJ2-7, with TRBD1 identical over 7 bases. Germline values: CDR1 SGHTS, CDR2 YDEGEE. The CDR3 covers 14 residues. J was trimmed by 6 bases and V by 2 bases; bases with no gene match: 8. As DNA, the CDR3 is TGTGCCAGCAGCTTTAGAGACAGGGCTGGCGAGCAGTACTTC. Translating gives CASSFRDRAGEQYF.

This clonotype was seen a few times. V gene TRBV6-1 combines with J gene TRBJ2-1; D is undetermined. The V gene lost 1 base and the J gene lost 3 bases, with 10 bases spanning the gap. The CDR3 has 15 residues. Germline V lookup: CDR1 MNHNS, CDR2 SASEGT. The CDR3 DNA is TGTGCCAGCAGTGAAGAGGTTTCTCTCTACAATGAGCAGTTCTTC. Amino acid sequence: CASSEEVSLYNEQFF.